Below are 10 T cell receptor beta chains sequenced from a single sample in a study of blood T cell repertoires in COVID-19. Only in-frame clones appear in the TCRdb table, and some are missing; sequencing was by immunoSEQ multiplex PCR. Seen here are some 30,000 clones, approximately 89% observed once, and the top ten hold over 25%. Input material: peripheral blood. The receptor set was obtained from a man older than 75 with acute or convalescent COVID-19.

This clone was counted a single time. CDR3 protein: CASSLGQDYGYTF. CDR3 bases: TGTGCCAGCTCACTCGGACAGGACTATGGCTACACCTTC. The rearrangement uses TRBV18 and TRBJ1-2; 7 bases map to TRBD1. CDR3 length: 13 amino acids. The V and J ends lost 4 bases and 3 bases, in that order; junction bases with no gene match: 2. The V gene's germline CDR1 is KGHSH and CDR2 LQKENI.

The chain recombines TRBV7-2 with TRBJ1-2; 11 bases are a match to TRBD1. Germline V gives CDR1 SGHTA, CDR2 FQGNSA. The V and J ends lost 1 base and 4 bases, in that order; junction bases with no gene match: 8. This CDR3 has 17 residues. Here the CDR3 reads CASSLGFGQGAGYGYTF. CDR3 in DNA: TGTGCCAGCAGCTTAGGATTTGGACAGGGGGCGGGCTATGGCTACACCTTC.

The chain links TRBV5-5 to TRBJ2-7, with TRBD1 as a possible D gene (6 bases). Germline-derived CDR1 and CDR2 are SGHKS and YYEKEE (reference sequence). The germline V and J ends were trimmed by 2 bases and 3 bases, with 9 bases remaining between them. The CDR3 spans 13 residues. This chain's CDR3 is CASSFNRDYEQYF. The DNA for the CDR3 is TGTGCCAGCAGCTTTAACAGGGACTACGAGCAGTACTTC. Drawing the rest from reference TRBV5-5 and TRBJ2-7, the complete variable domain is DAGVTQSPTHLIKTRGQQVTLRCSPISGHKSVSWYQQVLGQGPQFIFQYYEKEERGRGNFPDRFSARQFPNYSSELNVNALLLGDSALYLCASSFNRDYEQYFGPGTRLTVT.

This chain uses TRBV5-1 with TRBJ2-2; D not resolved. The CDR3 is made up of 13 amino acids. Germline values: CDR1 SGHRS, CDR2 YFSETQ. V lost 6 bases and J 1 base, leaving 7 bases between the germline ends. The CDR3 DNA reads as TGCGCCAGCAATATCGGGAACACCGGGGAGCTGTTTTTT. This sequence encodes CASNIGNTGELFF.

The rearrangement links TRBV14 to TRBJ2-2; the match to TRBD2 covers 7 bases. J was trimmed by 3 bases and V by 4 bases; bases with no gene match: 5. CDR1 is SGHDN, CDR2 FVKESK, per germline. The CDR3 loop spans 15 amino acids. CDR3 bases: TGTGCCAGCAGCCCCGGACTAGAAGACACCGGGGAGCTGTTTTTT. It is translated as CASSPGLEDTGELFF.

This sequence joins TRBV11-2 and TRBJ2-7; 10 nucleotides align to TRBD2. The CDR3 consists of 15 residues. Germline loops: CDR1 SGHAT, CDR2 FQNNGV. V lost 5 bases, J lost 2 bases, and 6 bases stayed unmatched. The CDR3 spells CASSPGTSATYEQYF. CDR3 DNA sequence: TGTGCCAGCAGCCCCGGGACTAGCGCAACCTACGAGCAGTACTTC.

The genes are TRBV11-3 and TRBJ2-7; 9 bases fit TRBD1. The CDR3 contains 19 residues. Germline CDR1 reads SGHNT; CDR2 reads YENEEA. V shed 3 bases and J 1 base; nucleotides not matched to a gene: 16. The CDR3: CASSFPILSGTGTSYEQYF. As DNA, the CDR3 is TGTGCCAGCAGCTTCCCCATCCTATCTGGGACAGGGACATCCTACGAGCAGTACTTC.

This chain joins TRBV28 and TRBJ1-2; a possible D gene is TRBD1 (6 bases). The CDR3 runs to 13 residues. V lost 3 bases and J 4 bases, leaving 9 bases between the germline ends. Germline V CDR1 and CDR2: MDHEN, SYDVKM. The CDR3 sequence: CASSFGGGYGYTF. DNA for the CDR3: TGTGCCAGCAGTTTTGGGGGCGGCTATGGCTACACCTTC.

The chain recombines TRBV27 with TRBJ2-1; TRBD2 matches at 15 bases. CDR1 is MNHEY and CDR2 is SMNVEV in the germline V gene (reference sequence). V lost 4 bases and J lost 4; bases outside the gene matches: 8. The CDR3 length is 18 residues. The CDR3 reads CASSSGLAGGRWYNEQFF. The CDR3 region has the DNA TGTGCCAGCAGTTCCGGACTAGCGGGAGGGCGCTGGTACAATGAGCAGTTCTTC.

The chain links TRBV28 to TRBJ1-2, with TRBD1 identical over 9 bases. Germline V gene sequence: CDR1 MDHEN, CDR2 SYDVKM. J lost 7 bases, V lost 5 bases, and 8 bases had no gene match. The CDR3 totals 14 residues. The CDR3 DNA is TGTGCCAGCAGTATAACAGGGGGCCGAGGTGGCTACACCTTC. This gives the protein CASSITGGRGGYTF.